This T cell receptor beta chain comes out of a study of Graves' ophthalmopathy and Graves' hyperthyroidism. Overall study findings and caveats: Blood repertoires reportedly contained most expanded thyroid clonotypes above 0.001 frequency. A roughly 80% specificity and roughly 90% sensitivity were achieved by a 13-signature model that separated ophthalmopathy from stable hyperthyroidism.

Of note for this clonotype: Its specificity is not known.

The CDR3 is made up of 19 amino acids. V shed 0 bases and J 0 bases; nucleotides not matched to a gene: 10. Germline V gene lookup returns CDR1 LNHDA and CDR2 SQIVND (reference sequence). The study amplified TCR beta CDR3 regions using RNA transcripts. Second-round multiplex PCR came after a first-round RT-PCR that employed HTBI primers. TCRdb passed the multiplex PCR reads through MiXCR, listing each CDR3 protein once. The profile shows 200,000 to 250,000 distinct CDR3 sequences, around 50% of them singletons. This clonotype was obtained from an adult man with Graves' ophthalmopathy. The V gene is TRBV19, the J gene TRBJ2-2; 7 bases fit TRBD1. The source material was peripheral blood. CDR3 nucleotide sequence: TGTGCCAGTAGTATAGATCCCCCCAACAGGGGCCCGAACACCGGGGAGCTGTTTTTT. Translated, it gives CASSIDPPNRGPNTGELFF.